This passage covers 32 T cell receptor beta chains from one sample sequenced in a study of post-analysis software for immune sequencing data. The study, taken as a whole, reports: In patients, TRBV5-6, TRBV5-1 and TRBV20-1 belonged to five TRBV segments found more frequently than in controls.

These TCRs' antigens remain unknown. TCR beta libraries were prepared from cDNA with unique molecular identifiers. TCRdb fed the PCR reads into MiXCR, producing one record per CDR3 protein. Of a few hundred thousand distinct CDR3 sequences in the sample, around 37% were seen once. The sequencing input was blood. The receptors here all came from a girl between 5 and 17 years old with multiple sclerosis.

This clonotype was counted a few times. One end of the junction does not line up with germline, which may come from a read error. The rearrangement links TRBV10-3 to TRBJ2-7, with no clear D. Germline V gives CDR1 ENHRY, CDR2 SYGVKD. CDR3 length: 12 residues. The CDR3 DNA reads TGTACCATCAGTGAACGGCTCTACGAGCAGTACTTC. Its protein is CTISERLYEQYF.

The chain combines TRBV7-2 with TRBJ2-5; TRBD2 matches at 9 bases. V trimming: 1 base; J trimming: 2 bases; junction bases outside the gene matches: 11. There are 18 residues in the CDR3. CDR1 is SGHTA, CDR2 FQGNSA, per germline. CDR3 loop: CASSLGRGSGGPQETQYF. The CDR3 bases are TGTGCCAGCAGCTTAGGTAGAGGTAGCGGGGGCCCACAAGAGACCCAGTACTTC.

The chain employs TRBV5-1 and TRBJ2-3; 9 nucleotides match TRBD1. The CDR3 consists of 15 residues. Trimming cost V 4 bases and J 3 bases; bases outside gene matches: 6. Germline CDR1 reads SGHRS; CDR2 reads YFSETQ. Here the CDR3 DNA reads TGCGCCAGCAGCCGCGGGACAGGGAGAACAGATACGCAGTATTTT. Translated, it gives CASSRGTGRTDTQYF.

This clonotype came up a few times. V usage is TRBV12-3 or TRBV12-4 and J usage is TRBJ2-1; D may be TRBD1 (5 bases). CDR3 length: 14 amino acids. V was cut by 3 bases and J by 0 bases, with 6 bases left in between. Here the CDR3 reads CASSLTDSYNEQFF. In DNA, the CDR3 is TGTGCCAGCAGTTTGACAGACTCCTACAATGAGCAGTTCTTC.

The chain has TRBV7-9 and TRBJ2-7; 10 nucleotides line up with TRBD2. Trimming cost V 1 base and J 3 bases; bases outside gene matches: 12. Germline V CDR1 and CDR2: SEHNR, FQNEAQ (reference sequence). This CDR3 is 18 amino acids long. In nucleotides, the CDR3 is TGTGCCAGCAGCTTAGTTCTAGCGGGGGCCTCGACGGGCTACGAGCAGTACTTC. Encoded protein: CASSLVLAGASTGYEQYF.

V and J are TRBV6-6 and TRBJ2-3; TRBD2 matches at 12 bases. This CDR3 contains 17 residues. Germline V gene sequence: CDR1 MNHNY, CDR2 SVGAGI (reference sequence). Trimming took 2 bases from V and 2 from J; bases not matched to a gene: 5. Written as DNA, the CDR3 is TGTGCCAGCAGTTACCCCACTAGCGGGGGGAACACAGATACGCAGTATTTT. Translation: CASSYPTSGGNTDTQYF.

This clonotype was seen repeatedly, ten times or more. The CDR3 region is CSVGRRYSYNEQFF. CDR3 sequence (DNA): TGCAGCGTTGGAAGGCGGTACTCCTACAATGAGCAGTTCTTC. J is TRBJ2-1 and V is TRBV29-1; no clear D gene. CDR1 and CDR2 (germline): SQVTM, ANQGSEA. The V gene lost 4 bases and the J gene lost 0 bases, with 10 bases spanning the gap. The CDR3 sequence is 14 residues long.

This clonotype was seen only a few times. V gene TRBV5-1 combines with J gene TRBJ2-5; TRBD1 matches at 10 bases. The CDR3 runs 15 residues. Germline assignment: CDR1 SGHRS and CDR2 YFSETQ. V lost 3 bases and J lost 5; bases outside the gene matches: 7. CDR3 nucleotides: TGCGCCAGCAGCTCCGGGGGACAGGGGTTGGAGACCCAGTACTTC. Its translation is CASSSGGQGLETQYF.

This clonotype came up a few times. The rearrangement links TRBV20-1 to TRBJ2-1, with 11 positions matching TRBD2. Germline values: CDR1 DFQATT, CDR2 SNEGSKA (reference sequence). V lost 5 bases, J lost 8 bases, and 14 bases stayed unmatched. The CDR3 extends over 16 amino acids. This CDR3 is CSALPLAGGLIDEQFF. For the CDR3, the DNA is TGCAGTGCTCTGCCCTTAGCGGGGGGGCTTATTGATGAGCAGTTCTTC.

This rearrangement joins TRBV5-1 to TRBJ1-2, with D unclear. The CDR3 consists of 15 residues. Germline V gene data show CDR1 as SGHRS and CDR2 as YFSETQ. V was shortened by 0 bases and J by 6 bases, with 15 bases between the two germline ends. The CDR3 DNA sequence: TGCGCCAGCAGCTTGGGACAACCCTCTGCAGATGGCTACACCTTC. Residues: CASSLGQPSADGYTF.

The rearrangement uses TRBV6-2 or TRBV6-3 and TRBJ2-1, with 8 nucleotides matching TRBD2. V shed 6 bases and J 12 bases; nucleotides not matched to a gene: 16. Germline V CDR1 and CDR2: MNHEY, SVGEGT. The CDR3 covers 15 residues. CDR3 sequence (DNA): TGTGCCAGCAGCCTCCGCGGCGGGGCGGGGGGTGGGCAGTTCTTC. This codes for CASSLRGGAGGGQFF.

This chain connects TRBV4-1 to TRBJ1-2, with a tentative D call TRBD1 (6 bases). Trimming cost V 1 base and J 5 bases, with 11 bases left between them. The germline V gene has CDR1 MGHRA and CDR2 YSYEKL. The CDR3 length is 14 residues. The DNA of the CDR3 is TGCGCCAGCAGCCAAGGTGGCAGGGGATATGGCTACACCTTC. Amino acids: CASSQGGRGYGYTF.

CDR3 amino acids: CASSVGGGGHYNEQFF. In DNA form, the CDR3 reads TGTGCCAGCAGCGTCGGGGGAGGGGGCCATTACAATGAGCAGTTCTTC. This chain links TRBV9 with TRBJ2-1; D is possibly TRBD1 or TRBD2 (7 bases each). CDR3 length: 16 amino acids. Germline CDR1 reads SGDLS; CDR2 reads YYNGEE. V was clipped by 2 bases and J by 4 bases, with 16 bases between them. Combining the CDR3 with reference TRBV9 and TRBJ2-1 gives the whole variable domain DSGVTQTPKHLITATGQRVTLRCSPRSGDLSVYWYQQSLDQGLQFLIQYYNGEERAKGNILERFSAQQFPDLHSELNLSSLELGDSALYFCASSVGGGGHYNEQFFGPGTRLTVL.

The chain has TRBV11-2 and TRBJ2-1; D not certain. CDR1 is SGHAT, CDR2 FQNNGV, per germline. The CDR3 runs to 15 residues. V lost 0 bases, J lost 8 bases, and 14 bases lay in between. CDR3 in DNA: TGTGCCAGCAGCTTAGAGTGGGCAGAAGTCCATGAGCAGTTCTTC. Encoded protein: CASSLEWAEVHEQFF. The variable domain in full, completed from reference TRBV11-2 and TRBJ2-1, reads EAGVAQSPRYKIIEKRQSVAFWCNPISGHATLYWYQQILGQGPKLLIQFQNNGVVDDSQLPKDRFSAERLKGVDSTLKIQPAKLEDSAVYLCASSLEWAEVHEQFFGPGTRLTVL.

The chain joins TRBV10-3 to TRBJ2-1; 9 nucleotides match TRBD1. The germline CDR1 and CDR2 sequences are ENHRY and SYGVKD. Trimming cost V 3 bases and J 3 bases; bases outside gene matches: 6. There are 16 residues in the CDR3. The DNA for the CDR3 is TGTGCCATCAGTGAAGCACAGGGGGCCAGCTACAATGAGCAGTTCTTC. Its translation: CAISEAQGASYNEQFF.

This clonotype was picked up a small number of times. J is TRBJ2-7 and V is TRBV9, with 7 positions matching TRBD1. The CDR3 spans 15 residues. Per germline, CDR1 SGDLS and CDR2 YYNGEE. V lost 0 bases, J lost 3 bases, and 6 bases stayed unmatched. Here the CDR3 DNA reads TGTGCCAGCAGCGTAGGAGGGGGCAGGAGCTACGAGCAGTACTTC. Translating it yields CASSVGGGRSYEQYF.

This clonotype has more than one count but fewer than ten. The chain combines TRBV20-1 with TRBJ2-7, with TRBD1 matching 9 bases. J was trimmed by 3 bases and V by 8 bases; bases with no gene match: 14. Germline-derived CDR1 and CDR2 are DFQATT and SNEGSKA (reference sequence). This CDR3 is 15 amino acids long. CDR3: CSLSSPGQGRYEQYF. The CDR3, as DNA: TGCAGTCTATCCTCTCCGGGACAGGGTCGCTACGAGCAGTACTTC.

The table lists this clonotype with a count of one. The chain uses TRBV12-3 or TRBV12-4 and TRBJ2-7; D might be TRBD2 (7 bases). The V and J ends lost 8 bases and 4 bases respectively, with 18 bases between them. This CDR3 has 14 residues. In DNA, the CDR3 is TGTGCCAGCGCGGGGGCGGGGAATCAGTACGAGCAGTACTTC. Translation: CASAGAGNQYEQYF.

This clonotype was found many times. The gene calls are TRBV10-3 and TRBJ2-7; D is unclear. The CDR3 runs 14 residues. Trimming cost V 4 bases and J 4 bases, with 14 bases left between them. Per germline, CDR1 ENHRY and CDR2 SYGVKD. The CDR3 sequence: CAISGDDTSYEQYF. The CDR3 DNA sequence: TGTGCCATCAGTGGCGATGACACGTCTTACGAGCAGTACTTC.

The gene calls are TRBV7-9 and TRBJ2-3, with D unclear. Germline V gene data show CDR1 as SEHNR and CDR2 as FQNEAQ (reference sequence). CDR3 length: 15 residues. Trimming shortened V by 6 bases and J by 4 bases, and 17 bases separated the two germline ends. The CDR3 spells CASRTPDVGPDTQYF. CDR3 DNA: TGTGCCAGCAGAACCCCGGACGTAGGGCCAGATACGCAGTATTTT.

The chain links TRBV4-2 to TRBJ2-5; D is possibly TRBD2 (6 bases). This CDR3 contains 16 residues. V was trimmed by 1 base and J by 0 bases, leaving 12 bases between them. Germline lookup yields CDR1 LGHNA and CDR2 YNFKEQ. The CDR3 coding sequence is TGTGCCAGCAGCCAAGCCCGAGGAGGGTACCAAGAGACCCAGTACTTC. This gives the protein CASSQARGGYQETQYF.

The V and J genes are TRBV7-9 and TRBJ2-1, with 11 bases that match TRBD1. Looked up from germline, CDR1 is SEHNR and CDR2 is FQNEAQ (reference sequence). V trimming: 8 bases; J trimming: 5 bases; junction bases outside the gene matches: 5. The CDR3 sequence is 14 residues long. CDR3 protein: CASGPGQGDNEQFF. The DNA of the CDR3 is TGTGCCAGCGGTCCGGGACAGGGGGACAATGAGCAGTTCTTC.

This clonotype turned up a few times. V and J are TRBV7-2 and TRBJ2-7, with TRBD1 as a possible D gene (5 bases). V was cut by 1 base and J by 3 bases, with 13 bases left in between. The V gene's germline CDR1 is SGHTA and CDR2 FQGNSA. The CDR3 covers 15 residues. CDR3 protein: CASSLGQGVNYEQYF. CDR3 DNA: TGTGCCAGCAGCTTAGGTCAAGGGGTGAACTACGAGCAGTACTTC.

This clonotype was seen a few times. The J gene is TRBJ1-1, the V gene TRBV4-1; TRBD1 agrees at 7 bases. Germline V gene data show CDR1 as MGHRA and CDR2 as YSYEKL. V was pared by 5 bases and J by 7 bases, with 7 bases of the junction left unmatched. CDR3 length: 13 amino acids. The CDR3 DNA is TGCGCCAGCAGCTTCCCAGGGGGTGATGAAGCTTTCTTT. Residues: CASSFPGGDEAFF.

V is TRBV10-3 and J is TRBJ2-1; TRBD2 matches at 16 bases. The CDR3 has 18 amino acids. The germline gives CDR1 ENHRY, CDR2 SYGVKD. V was pared by 6 bases and J by 2 bases, with 7 bases of the junction left unmatched. This chain's CDR3 is CAISQGLAGGSTYNEQFF. The CDR3 region has the DNA TGTGCCATCAGCCAGGGACTAGCGGGGGGGTCCACCTACAATGAGCAGTTCTTC.

The CDR3: CASSRTTSGAGNTQYF. CDR3 in DNA: TGTGCCAGCAGCCGAACAACTAGCGGGGCGGGGAATACGCAGTATTTT. This chain links TRBV7-9 with TRBJ2-3; 10 positions match TRBD2. The CDR3 runs 16 residues. V trimming: 5 bases; J trimming: 7 bases; junction bases outside the gene matches: 12. Germline CDR1 and CDR2: SEHNR and FQNEAQ (reference sequence).

This clonotype was detected only a few times. The rearrangement links TRBV5-1 to TRBJ2-7; 7 bases agree with TRBD1. The CDR3 sequence is 15 residues long. Germline loops: CDR1 SGHRS, CDR2 YFSETQ. Germline trimming cut 0 bases from V and 2 bases from J; bases unmatched to any gene: 5. This CDR3 is CASSLALQGAYEQYF. In DNA form, the CDR3 reads TGCGCCAGCAGCTTGGCCTTGCAGGGGGCCTACGAGCAGTACTTC.

The J gene is TRBJ1-1, the V gene TRBV20-1; 8 positions match TRBD1. CDR3 length: 17 amino acids. V was pared by 3 bases and J by 2 bases, with 14 bases of the junction left unmatched. Germline values: CDR1 DFQATT, CDR2 SNEGSKA (reference sequence). The CDR3 reads CSASGHPLAGGNTEAFF. The CDR3 DNA reads as TGCAGTGCTAGTGGTCATCCCCTCGCAGGGGGCAACACTGAAGCTTTCTTT.

In its sample, this clonotype ranks as medium-sized. This rearrangement joins TRBV10-3 to TRBJ2-5; D is possibly TRBD1 or TRBD2 (7 bases each). The V end lost 8 bases, the J end lost 7 bases, and 14 bases lay between the germline ends. Germline V gene sequence: CDR1 ENHRY, CDR2 SYGVKD. The CDR3 contains 12 residues. The chain's CDR3 is CAISPGGATQYF. The CDR3 DNA sequence: TGTGCCATCTCACCAGGGGGGGCGACCCAGTACTTC.

V and J are TRBV7-2 and TRBJ1-5, with D perhaps matching TRBD1 (5 bases). V shed 6 bases and J shed 5 bases, with 17 bases lying between them. Per the germline V gene, CDR1 is SGHTA and CDR2 is FQGNSA. The CDR3 has 15 residues. The CDR3 nucleotides read TGTGCCAGCAGTTATGGATGGGGGATTCATCAGCCCCAGCATTTT. The encoded protein is CASSYGWGIHQPQHF.

V usage is TRBV7-6 and J usage is TRBJ2-7; TRBD1 matches 7 bases. V lost 5 bases and J lost 3; bases outside the gene matches: 10. This CDR3 spans 15 amino acids. Germline-derived CDR1 and CDR2 are SGHVS and FNYEAQ. The CDR3 region is CASSQGGLRDYEQYF. In nucleotides, the CDR3 is TGTGCCAGCAGCCAAGGGGGCTTGCGAGACTACGAGCAGTACTTC.

The rearrangement joins TRBV6-5 to TRBJ1-4; perhaps TRBD1 as D (5 bases). Trimming took off 9 bases at V and 11 bases at J, with 22 bases between the two ends. Germline V CDR1 and CDR2: MNHEY, SVGAGI. The CDR3 totals 14 residues. CDR3 in amino acids: CASSDGALSWKLFF. DNA for the CDR3: TGTGCCAGTAGTGACGGGGCCCTGTCTTGGAAACTGTTTTTT.